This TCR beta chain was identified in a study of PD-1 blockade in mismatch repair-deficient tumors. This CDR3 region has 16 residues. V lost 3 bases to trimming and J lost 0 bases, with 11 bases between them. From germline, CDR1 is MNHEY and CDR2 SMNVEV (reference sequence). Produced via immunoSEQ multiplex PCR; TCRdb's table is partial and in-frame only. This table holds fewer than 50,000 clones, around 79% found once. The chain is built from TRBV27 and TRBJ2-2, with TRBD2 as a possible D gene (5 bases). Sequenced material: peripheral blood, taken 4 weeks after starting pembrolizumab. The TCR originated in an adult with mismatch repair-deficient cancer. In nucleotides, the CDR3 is TGTGCCAGCAGTTTGCGGACTGCCCCGAACACCGGGGAGCTGTTTTTT. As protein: CASSLRTAPNTGELFF.